The clone carrying this T cell receptor (beta chain) was observed a handful of times. The antigen remains unidentified. One entry per CDR3 protein results from TCRdb running MiXCR on the 5' RACE reads. The repertoire holds 580,000 or so distinct CDR3 sequences, around 16% seen once, with 8.1% in the top ten. The data belong to a study of T-cell memory formation after mild COVID-19. General observations from the study: CD4/CD8 balance characterized clones contracting day 15 to 85, and CD4+ skew characterized later expanders.

The specimen sequenced was PBMCs or a T cell subset sorted from them (not recorded which). The TCR was taken from an adult woman who had mild COVID-19 (a few samples of this study predate the infection). Cell type and time point are not known.

The CDR3 region has the DNA TGTGCCAGCAGCGCTAGCGCCGCGGGATACTCAACCGGGGAGCTGTTTTTT. Amino acids: CASSASAAGYSTGELFF. This chain uses TRBV7-6 with TRBJ2-2; D may be TRBD2 (6 bases). The CDR3 is 17 amino acids. V lost 5 bases and J lost 5, with 21 bases in between. Per the germline V gene, CDR1 is SGHVS and CDR2 is FNYEAQ.